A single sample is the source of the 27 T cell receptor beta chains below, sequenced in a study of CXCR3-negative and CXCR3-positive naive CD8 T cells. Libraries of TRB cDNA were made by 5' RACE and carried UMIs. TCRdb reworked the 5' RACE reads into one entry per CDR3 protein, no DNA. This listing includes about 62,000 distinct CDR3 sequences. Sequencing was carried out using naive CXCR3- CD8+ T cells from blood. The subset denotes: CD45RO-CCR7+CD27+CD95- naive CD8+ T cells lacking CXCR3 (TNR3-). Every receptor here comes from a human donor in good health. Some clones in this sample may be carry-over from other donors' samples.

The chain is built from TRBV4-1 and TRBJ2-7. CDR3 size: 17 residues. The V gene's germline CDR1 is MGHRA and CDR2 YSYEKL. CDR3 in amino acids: CASSQEWTTGSSYEQYF.

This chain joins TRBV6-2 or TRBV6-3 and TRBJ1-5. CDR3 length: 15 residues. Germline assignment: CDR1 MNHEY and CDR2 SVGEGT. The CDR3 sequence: CASTPMRGLDQPQHF.

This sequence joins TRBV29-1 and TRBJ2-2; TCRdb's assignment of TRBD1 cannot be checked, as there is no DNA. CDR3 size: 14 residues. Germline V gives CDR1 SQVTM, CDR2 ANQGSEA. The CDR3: CSVGDRGNTGELFF.

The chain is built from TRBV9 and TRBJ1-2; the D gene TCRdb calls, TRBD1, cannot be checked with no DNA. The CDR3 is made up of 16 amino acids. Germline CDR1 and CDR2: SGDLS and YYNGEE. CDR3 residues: CASSGPSGQTRHGYTF.

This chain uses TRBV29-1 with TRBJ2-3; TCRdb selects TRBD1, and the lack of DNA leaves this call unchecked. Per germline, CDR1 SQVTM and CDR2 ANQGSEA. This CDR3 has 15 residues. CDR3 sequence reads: CSVELGGVLPDTQYF.

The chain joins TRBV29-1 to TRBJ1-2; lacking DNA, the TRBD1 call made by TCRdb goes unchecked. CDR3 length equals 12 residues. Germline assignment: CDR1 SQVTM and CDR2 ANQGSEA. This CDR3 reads CSVGAGDYGYTF.

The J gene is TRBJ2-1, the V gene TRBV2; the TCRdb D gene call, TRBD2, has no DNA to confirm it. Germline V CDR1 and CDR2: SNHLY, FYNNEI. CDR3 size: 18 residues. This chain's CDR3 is CDSSDLSPGLAVINEQFF.

This CDR3 reads CASSRGEGYEQYF. The V and J genes are TRBV7-6 and TRBJ2-7; TCRdb's assignment of TRBD2 cannot be checked, as there is no DNA. Germline V gene sequence: CDR1 SGHVS, CDR2 FNYEAQ. The CDR3 consists of 13 residues.

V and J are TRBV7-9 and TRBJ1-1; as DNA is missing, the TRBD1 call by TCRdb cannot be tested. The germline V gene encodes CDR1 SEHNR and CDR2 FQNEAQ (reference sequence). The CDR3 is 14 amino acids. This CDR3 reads CASSSTGVNTEAFF.

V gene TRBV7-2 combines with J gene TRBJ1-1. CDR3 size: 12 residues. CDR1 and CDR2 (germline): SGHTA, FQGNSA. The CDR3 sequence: CASSPAGTEAFF.

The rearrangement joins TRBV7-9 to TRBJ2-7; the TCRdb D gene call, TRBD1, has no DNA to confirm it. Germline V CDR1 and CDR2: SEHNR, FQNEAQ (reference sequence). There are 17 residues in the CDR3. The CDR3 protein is CASSLAAGDAPSYEQYF. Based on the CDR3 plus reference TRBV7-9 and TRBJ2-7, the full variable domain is DTGVSQNPRHKITKRGQNVTFRCDPISEHNRLYWYRQTLGQGPEFLTYFQNEAQLEKSRLLSDRFSAERPKGSFSTLEIQRTEQGDSAMYLCASSLAAGDAPSYEQYFGPGTRLTVT.

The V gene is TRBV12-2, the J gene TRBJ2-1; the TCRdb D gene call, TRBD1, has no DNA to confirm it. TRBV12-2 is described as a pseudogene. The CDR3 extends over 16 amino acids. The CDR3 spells CASRFPPQGPYNEQFF.

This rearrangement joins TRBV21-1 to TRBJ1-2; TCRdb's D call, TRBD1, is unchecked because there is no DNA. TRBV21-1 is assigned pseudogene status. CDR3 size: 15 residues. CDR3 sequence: CASSKARQGTYGYTF.

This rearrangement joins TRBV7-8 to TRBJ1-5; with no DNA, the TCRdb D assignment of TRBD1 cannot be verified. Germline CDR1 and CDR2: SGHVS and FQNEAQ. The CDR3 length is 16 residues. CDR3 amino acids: CASSLTGAGGTQPQHF.

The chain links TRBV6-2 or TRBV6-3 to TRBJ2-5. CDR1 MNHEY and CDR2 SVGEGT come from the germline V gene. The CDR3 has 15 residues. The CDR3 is CASKFIPETGETQYF.

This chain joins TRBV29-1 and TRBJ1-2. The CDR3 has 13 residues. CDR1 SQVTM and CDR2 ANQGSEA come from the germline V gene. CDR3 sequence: CSAQGGRDYGYTF. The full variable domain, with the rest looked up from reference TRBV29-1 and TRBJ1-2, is SAVISQKPSRDICQRGTSLTIQCQVDSQVTMMFWYRQQPGQSLTLIATANQGSEATYESGFVIDKFPISRPNLTFSTLTVSNMSPEDSSIYLCSAQGGRDYGYTFGSGTRLTVV.

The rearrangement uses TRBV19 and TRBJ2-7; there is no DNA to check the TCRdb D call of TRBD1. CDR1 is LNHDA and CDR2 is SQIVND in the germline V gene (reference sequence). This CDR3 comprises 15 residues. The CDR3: CASSIGGGGSYEQYF.

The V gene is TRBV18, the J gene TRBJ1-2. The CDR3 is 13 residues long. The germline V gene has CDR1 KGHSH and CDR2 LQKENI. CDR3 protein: CASSPAAEYGYTF.

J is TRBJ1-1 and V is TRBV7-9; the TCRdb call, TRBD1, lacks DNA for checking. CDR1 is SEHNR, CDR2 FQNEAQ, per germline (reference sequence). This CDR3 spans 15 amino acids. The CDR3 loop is CASSLVGAGGTEAFF.

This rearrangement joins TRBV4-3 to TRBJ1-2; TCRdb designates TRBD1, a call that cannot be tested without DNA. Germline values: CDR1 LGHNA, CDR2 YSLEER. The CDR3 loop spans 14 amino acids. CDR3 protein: CASSQERGSGGYTF.

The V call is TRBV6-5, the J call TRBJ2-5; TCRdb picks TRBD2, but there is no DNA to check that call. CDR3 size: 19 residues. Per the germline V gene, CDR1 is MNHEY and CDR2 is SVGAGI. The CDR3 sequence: CASSERGTRGRMGQETQYF.

The CDR3 spells CASSTLDEQYF. This chain uses TRBV6-6 with TRBJ2-7. Germline CDR1 is MNHNY and CDR2 is SVGAGI (reference sequence). The length of the CDR3 is 11 residues.

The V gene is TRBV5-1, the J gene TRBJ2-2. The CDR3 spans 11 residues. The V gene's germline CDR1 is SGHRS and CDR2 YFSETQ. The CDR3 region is CASTLTGELFF.

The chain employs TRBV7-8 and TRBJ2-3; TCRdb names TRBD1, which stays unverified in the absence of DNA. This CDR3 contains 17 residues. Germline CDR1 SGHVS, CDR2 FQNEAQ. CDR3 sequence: CASSSYLEGEHTDTQYF. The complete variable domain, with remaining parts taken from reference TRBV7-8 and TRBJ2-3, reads GAGVSQSPRYKVAKRGQDVALRCDPISGHVSLFWYQQALGQGPEFLTYFQNEAQLDKSGLPSDRFFAERPEGSVSTLKIQRTQQEDSAVYLCASSSYLEGEHTDTQYFGPGTRLTVL.

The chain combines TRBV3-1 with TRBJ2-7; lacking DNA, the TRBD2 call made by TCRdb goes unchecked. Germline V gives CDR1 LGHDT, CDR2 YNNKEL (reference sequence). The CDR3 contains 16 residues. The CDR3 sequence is CASSQVEGPSSYEQYF.

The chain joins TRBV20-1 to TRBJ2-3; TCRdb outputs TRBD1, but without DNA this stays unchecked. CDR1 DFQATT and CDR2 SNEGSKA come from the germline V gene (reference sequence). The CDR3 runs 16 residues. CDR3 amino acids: CSAIPLFGRETDTQYF.

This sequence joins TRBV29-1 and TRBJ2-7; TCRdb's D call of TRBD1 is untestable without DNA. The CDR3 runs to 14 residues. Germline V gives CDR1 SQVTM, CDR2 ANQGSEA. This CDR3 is CSALNGTGGNEQYF.